This TCR beta chain was sequenced for a study of T cell responses to AZD1222 COVID-19 vaccine. For the study at large: Second-dose recipients at about 4 or about 12 weeks were treated as one pooled group. Points from the study as a whole: The study reported that nearly half of spike-specific TCRs target unmutated variant regions.

Remarks on this clone: The antigen remains unidentified.

The CDR3 is 16 residues long. V shed 6 bases and J 0 bases; nucleotides not matched to a gene: 10. Germline-derived CDR1 and CDR2 are SGHAT and FQNNGV. Repertoires were generated with immunoSEQ multiplex PCR, while TCRdb's copy carries only in-frame clones and drops some. The sample has 95,000 to 100,000 clones; approximately 86% are singletons. The chain is built from TRBV11-2 and TRBJ1-1; 7 nucleotides line up with TRBD1. The TCR comes from an adult in good health. The material sequenced was peripheral blood, taken on day 0 of AZD1222 vaccination. CDR3 region: CASRLLQGPLNTEAFF. DNA for the CDR3: TGTGCCAGCAGACTTTTACAGGGGCCCTTGAACACTGAAGCTTTCTTT.